This T cell receptor beta chain was sequenced in a study of HIV-infected patients and healthy controls. TCRdb itself ran the 5' RACE reads through MiXCR, one entry per CDR3 protein. The table shows roughly 70,000 distinct CDR3 sequences, with roughly 16% occurring only once. The J segment lost 8 bases and the V segment lost 4 bases, leaving 7 bases of the junction unmatched. This CDR3 has 14 amino acids. CDR1 and CDR2 (germline): KGHSH, LQKENI. Sequenced sample: CD4+ T cells from blood. The sequence came from a human donor in good health. V and J are TRBV18 and TRBJ2-1; TRBD2 matches 8 bases. Written as DNA, the CDR3 is TGTGCCAGCTCACGGACTAGCCCCAGCGATGAGCAGTTCTTC. This translates into CASSRTSPSDEQFF.